The 23 T cell receptor beta chains reported below all come from one sample, sequenced in a study of kidney transplant recipient with SARS-CoV-2 infection. One entry per CDR3 protein, called by TCRdb with MiXCR from the reads. The repertoire holds under 300,000 distinct CDR3 sequences, about 30% seen once, with almost 7.5% in the top ten. The material sequenced was a blood sample, taken at baseline and on approximately day 120 from a kidney transplant recipient. The receptor set was obtained from a male patient in his thirties who had COVID-19 and was a kidney transplant recipient. Some T cells may have come from the graft donor.

A few counts support this clonotype. The chain couples TRBV21-1 to TRBJ2-3; the table gives TRBD1 as D, unverified against the DNA. TRBV21-1 is flagged as a pseudogene. The CDR3 spans 17 residues. The CDR3 sequence is CASRDILATVMQDTQYF. The DNA for the CDR3 is TGTGCCAGCAGGGACATCCTAGCTACAGTCATGCAAGATACGCAGTATTTT.

This clonotype was recorded many times. V is TRBV7-2 and J is TRBJ2-6; tentative D call: TRBD2 (5 bases). V lost 5 bases to trimming and J lost 2 bases, with 13 bases between them. CDR3 length equals 16 residues. CDR1 is SGHTA, CDR2 FQGNSA, per germline. CDR3 bases: TGTGCCAGCAGCCCAGTCGTCGGGGCTGGGGCCAACGTCCTGACTTTC. Translating it yields CASSPVVGAGANVLTF.

This clonotype was seen repeatedly, ten times or more. The chain recombines TRBV4-3 with TRBJ1-2; D gene unclear. CDR1 and CDR2 (germline): LGHNA, YSLEER. Trimming cost V 0 bases and J 5 bases, with 16 bases left between them. The CDR3 runs 16 residues. The DNA for the CDR3 is TGCGCCAGCAGCCAAGATCAAGGGATGGGAAGGTATGGCTACACCTTC. It yields the protein CASSQDQGMGRYGYTF.

This sequence joins TRBV30 and TRBJ2-5, with a weak D call TRBD2 (6 bases). V lost 3 bases to trimming and J lost 9 bases, with 17 bases between them. Per germline, CDR1 GTSNPN and CDR2 SVGIG (reference sequence). This CDR3 spans 13 amino acids. CDR3 nucleotides: TGTGCCTGGAGCACCACCACAAGGGAGGCCCAGTACTTC. It translates to CAWSTTTREAQYF.

This clonotype was detected many times. The chain joins TRBV16 to TRBJ2-1; D unclear. V was pared by 2 bases and J by 7 bases, with 0 bases between. Germline V lookup: CDR1 KGHSY, CDR2 FQNENV. There are 10 residues in the CDR3. The DNA for the CDR3 is TGTGCCAGCAGCCAAAATGAGCAGTTCTTC. This sequence encodes CASSQNEQFF.

Remarks on this clonotype: This may be a read error, as it is one base from a much larger clone. The gene calls are TRBV20-1 and TRBJ1-5; D is unclear. CDR1 and CDR2 (germline): DFQATT, SNEGSKA (reference sequence). The CDR3 has 15 residues. CDR3 sequence reads: CSARDEAYSNQPRHF. In nucleotides, the CDR3 is TGCAGTGCTAGAGATGAGGCGTATAGCAATCAGCCCCGGCATTTT.

This clonotype has ten or more counts. V usage is TRBV29-1 and J usage is TRBJ1-4, with D possibly matching TRBD1 (6 bases). V was shortened by 6 bases and J by 4 bases, with 24 bases between the two germline ends. The germline gives CDR1 SQVTM, CDR2 ANQGSEA. The length of the CDR3 is 17 residues. The CDR3 spells CSVGGHQPPINNEKLFF. The CDR3 nucleotides read TGCAGCGTCGGGGGACATCAACCACCTATAAATAATGAAAAACTGTTTTTT.

This clonotype appeared a few times. With a much larger clone just one base away, this may be a read error. The chain joins TRBV3-1 to TRBJ1-2; D remains unclear. The CDR3 contains 17 residues. Germline CDR1 and CDR2: LGHDT and YNNKEL (reference sequence). CDR3 sequence reads: CVSSYSVTLRKTYGYTF. The DNA of the CDR3 is TGTGTCAGCAGCTATTCGGTCACCCTTCGAAAGACCTATGGCTACACCTTC.

This clonotype was found many times. The V gene is TRBV6-1, the J gene TRBJ2-7; 11 positions match TRBD2. The CDR3 runs to 16 residues. Germline loops: CDR1 MNHNS, CDR2 SASEGT. The J segment lost 0 bases and the V segment lost 2 bases, leaving 3 bases of the junction unmatched. The CDR3 DNA reads TGTGCCAGCAGTGAACTAGCGGGAGGTATCTCCTACGAGCAGTACTTC. Translating gives CASSELAGGISYEQYF.

This clonotype was detected many times. V is TRBV20-1 and J is TRBJ2-1, with 10 bases fitting TRBD2. Germline values: CDR1 DFQATT, CDR2 SNEGSKA (reference sequence). With V trimmed by 6 bases and J by 6 bases, 8 bases remained unmatched. The CDR3 has 14 residues. The CDR3, as DNA: TGCAGTGCCGATAGCGGGAGGCGGGTCAATGAGCAGTTCTTC. It encodes CSADSGRRVNEQFF.

This clonotype has at least ten counts. This chain uses TRBV6-5 with TRBJ2-2; 11 bases align to TRBD1. CDR3 size: 13 residues. The V gene end was trimmed by 10 bases and the J gene end by 5 bases; junction bases not matched to a gene: 3. The germline V gene has CDR1 MNHEY and CDR2 SVGAGI. CDR3 bases: TGTGCCACGGGACAGGGGGTTACCGGGGAGCTGTTTTTT. Protein: CATGQGVTGELFF.

With regard to this clonotype: This may arise from a read error, as a much more abundant clone is one base away. The J gene is TRBJ1-2, the V gene TRBV5-4, with D possibly being TRBD1 (6 bases). The CDR3 is 13 residues long. Per the germline V gene, CDR1 is SGHNT and CDR2 is YYREEE (reference sequence). CDR3 coding DNA: TGTGCCAGCAACTTGGTTCAGGGGAGAGGCTACACCTTC. Its translation is CASNLVQGRGYTF. Combining the CDR3 with reference TRBV5-4 and TRBJ1-2 gives the whole variable domain ETGVTQSPTHLIKTRGQQVTLRCSSQSGHNTVSWYQQALGQGPQFIFQYYREEENGRGNFPPRFSGLQFPNYSSELNVNALELDDSALYLCASNLVQGRGYTFGSGTRLTVV.

The chain employs TRBV7-9 and TRBJ2-1, with D perhaps matching TRBD1 (6 bases). Germline lookup yields CDR1 SEHNR and CDR2 FQNEAQ (reference sequence). The V and J ends lost 5 bases and 5 bases respectively, with 13 bases between them. The CDR3 is 14 amino acids. The CDR3: CASSDSQGNNEQFF. The CDR3 DNA sequence: TGTGCCAGCAGCGATAGTCAGGGGAACAATGAGCAGTTCTTC. Full variable domain (missing parts from reference TRBV7-9 and TRBJ2-1): DTGVSQNPRHKITKRGQNVTFRCDPISEHNRLYWYRQTLGQGPEFLTYFQNEAQLEKSRLLSDRFSAERPKGSFSTLEIQRTEQGDSAMYLCASSDSQGNNEQFFGPGTRLTVL.

This chain connects TRBV12-5 to TRBJ2-4; no firm D call. The germline V and J ends were trimmed by 2 bases and 2 bases, with 16 bases remaining between them. The germline gives CDR1 LGHNT, CDR2 FRNRAP. The CDR3 has 17 residues. The DNA of the CDR3 is TGTGCTAGTGGTTTGTATTTGGGCATGGGGACCAAAAACATTCAGTACTTC. Its protein is CASGLYLGMGTKNIQYF.

Notes on this clonotype: A much more abundant neighbour one base away suggests this may be a read error. The chain's CDR3 is CASGGLVTNRKTYGYTF. The CDR3 DNA reads TGTGCCAGTGGTGGGCTTGTGACAAATCGAAAGACCTATGGCTACACCTTC. This rearrangement joins TRBV19 to TRBJ1-2; D uncertain. There are 17 residues in the CDR3. V lost 8 bases, J lost 4 bases, and 26 bases lay in between. The germline V gene encodes CDR1 LNHDA and CDR2 SQIVND (reference sequence). The full variable domain, completed using reference TRBV19 and TRBJ1-2, is DGGITQSPKYLFRKEGQNVTLSCEQNLNHDAMYWYRQDPGQGLRLIYYSQIVNDFQKGDIAEGYSVSREKKESFPLTVTSAQKNPTAFYLCASGGLVTNRKTYGYTFGSGTRLTVV.

The table lists this clonotype with many counts. The chain is built from TRBV3-1 and TRBJ1-2; a possible D gene is TRBD1 (5 bases). Trimming took 0 bases from V and 7 from J, leaving 15 bases between them. The CDR3 has 15 amino acids. Germline CDR1 reads LGHDT; CDR2 reads YNNKEL (reference sequence). The CDR3 region has the DNA TGTGCCAGCAGCCAAGATGGTGCAGGGTCGTTTGGCTACACCTTC. Translating gives CASSQDGAGSFGYTF.

This clonotype has ten or more counts. The chain uses TRBV28 and TRBJ1-1, with TRBD1 matching 7 bases. The CDR3 length is 14 residues. V lost 5 bases to trimming and J lost 10 bases; unmatched junction nucleotides: 13. Germline V CDR1 and CDR2: MDHEN, SYDVKM. The CDR3 sequence is CASSPTVRQGPAFF. The CDR3 DNA follows: TGTGCCAGCAGTCCGACGGTACGACAGGGTCCAGCTTTCTTT.

On this clonotype: Just one base apart from a much larger clone, this may be a read error. The chain links TRBV5-5 to TRBJ1-2; the D is unclear. V shed 7 bases and J shed 4 bases, with 23 bases lying between them. The germline V gene has CDR1 SGHKS and CDR2 YYEKEE (reference sequence). The CDR3 extends over 16 amino acids. CDR3 residues: CASGYVVSRRTYGYTF. The CDR3 DNA reads TGTGCCAGCGGTTACGTTGTCTCGCGAAGGACCTATGGCTACACCTTC.

The V call is TRBV8-2, the J call TRBJ2-6. TRBV8-2 is marked as a pseudogene. This CDR3 spans 17 amino acids. Written as DNA, the CDR3 is TGTGGCAAACTCAATAGGATAACACAAAGTCGGGCCAACGTCCTGACTTTC. Amino acid sequence: CGKLNRITQSRANVLTF.

This clonotype was found many times. The V call is TRBV6-1, the J call TRBJ1-3, with D hard to call. Trimming took 2 bases from V and 15 from J, leaving 17 bases between them. The CDR3 has 13 amino acids. Germline values: CDR1 MNHNS, CDR2 SASEGT. The CDR3 spells CASSENVREVRYF. The DNA for the CDR3 is TGTGCCAGCAGTGAAAATGTGAGAGAGGTCAGATATTTT.

Ten or more counts support this clonotype. The rearrangement uses TRBV2 and TRBJ1-4; D might be TRBD1 (5 bases). Germline V CDR1 and CDR2: SNHLY, FYNNEI. With 6 bases removed from V and 8 bases from J, the gap between germline ends came to 19 bases. The CDR3 covers 15 residues. CDR3 bases: TGTGCCAGCAGCCCCGACAGAGCAGGTCGCGAAAAACTGTTTTTT. Protein sequence: CASSPDRAGREKLFF.

The chain is built from TRBV10-1 and TRBJ2-1; D is possibly TRBD2 (5 bases). CDR1 WNHNN and CDR2 SYGVQD come from the germline V gene (reference sequence). This CDR3 is built from 13 residues. Trimming shortened V by 6 bases and J by 5 bases, and 11 bases separated the two germline ends. The CDR3 region is CASREDGNNEQFF. CDR3 DNA sequence: TGCGCCAGCAGGGAGGACGGGAACAATGAGCAGTTCTTC.

Concerning this clonotype itself: This may stem from a read error, because a much larger clone lies one nucleotide away. This chain joins TRBV7-6 and TRBJ1-4; 7 bases match TRBD1. The V segment lost 7 bases and the J segment 8 bases; nucleotides outside the gene matches: 10. Looked up from germline, CDR1 is SGHVS and CDR2 is FNYEAQ. This CDR3 is built from 14 residues. This CDR3 is CASNPGDSEEKLFF. In DNA form, the CDR3 reads TGTGCCAGCAACCCCGGGGACAGCGAGGAAAAACTGTTTTTT.